This T cell receptor beta chain was captured in a study of T cell repertoires in cytomegalovirus infection. Study in general: Public TCR beta signatures provided an indication of both CMV infection and a matching HLA type. Notes on the study in general: There were HLA-C-restricted CMV-specific TCR beta clonotypes dominating the ex vivo response. Based on cumulative public TCR beta family frequency, carriers of CMV plus the relevant HLA were identified.

For this clonotype: Its matching antigen is unknown.

The CDR3 contains 15 residues. Trimming cost V 0 bases and J 7 bases, with 15 bases left between them. The germline gives CDR1 MGHRA, CDR2 YSYEKL. One entry per CDR3 protein results from TCRdb running MiXCR on the reads. Of some 350,000 distinct CDR3 sequences in the sample, around 18% were seen once. This clonotype was sampled from a human donor in good health (CMV status not recorded). Some clones in this sample may be carry-over from other donors' samples. Sequencing was performed on PBMCs. The rearrangement links TRBV4-1 to TRBJ1-2; no firm D call. The CDR3 DNA follows: TGCGCCAGCAGCCAAGAACACGGTCCCTTCGGTGGCTACACCTTC. This encodes CASSQEHGPFGGYTF.